The 26 T cell receptor beta chains below were found in one sample sequenced in a study of shared clonotypes between healthy human individuals. Data came from immunoSEQ multiplex PCR; TCRdb stores just in-frame clones and leaves some out. The data show around 1.1 million clones, roughly 74% seen once. The sequenced material came from memory CD4+ T cells from PBMCs. The subset here: CD45RA-negative fraction. Every receptor here comes from a young man in good health. Some clones in this sample may be carry-over from other donors' samples.

The rearrangement links TRBV4-2 to TRBJ1-2; 7 nucleotides agree with TRBD1. Unmatched junction bases numbered 6, after V lost 4 bases and J lost 4 bases. CDR1 and CDR2 (germline): LGHNA, YNFKEQ. CDR3 size: 14 residues. Here the CDR3 reads CASSPARGSYGYTF. CDR3 DNA sequence: TGTGCCAGCAGCCCCGCCAGGGGGTCCTATGGCTACACCTTC.

The count of this clone is one. A single base separates this from a much larger clone, so it may be a read error. The conserved phenylalanine or tryptophan normally closing the CDR3 is absent here, so this likely arose from a read error. This chain's CDR3 is CASEYGTAYGYTV. The CDR3 nucleotides are TGTGCCTCAGAATACGGGACAGCCTATGGCTACACCGTC. The rearrangement joins TRBV30 to TRBJ1-2; TRBD1 agrees at 7 bases. The CDR3 sequence is 13 residues long. CDR1 is GTSNPN, CDR2 SVGIG, per germline (reference sequence). Losses at the gene ends were 7 bases for V and 4 bases for J; bases not matched to a gene: 9.

The genes are TRBV6-5 and TRBJ2-5; D tentatively fits TRBD1 or TRBD2 (5 bases each). Germline CDR1 is MNHEY and CDR2 is SVGAGI. The CDR3 runs to 15 residues. V lost 6 bases, J lost 3 bases, and 17 bases lay in between. As DNA, the CDR3 is TGTGCCAGCAGGGAGTGGGGGTCTGGCAAAGAGACCCAGTACTTC. This translates into CASREWGSGKETQYF.

Of note for this clone: This may be a read error, as it is one base from a much larger clone. Other DNA sequences in the sample encode the same CDR3. This chain joins TRBV19 and TRBJ1-5; D gene unclear. Trimming stripped 3 bases from V and 3 bases from J, with 9 bases between. CDR1 is LNHDA, CDR2 SQIVND, per germline (reference sequence). The CDR3 contains 14 residues. CDR3 bases: TGTGCCAGTAGTATTGGGCGGTTCAATCAGCCCCAGCATTTT. Translation: CASSIGRFNQPQHF.

This chain uses TRBV13 with TRBJ2-7, with no clear D. Germline V lookup: CDR1 PRHDT, CDR2 FYEKMQ (reference sequence). This CDR3 has 13 residues. V was cut by 6 bases and J by 6 bases, with 15 bases left in between. The DNA for the CDR3 is TGTGCCAGCAGTCCGATGGTGAAGGTCGAGCAGTACTTC. This translates into CASSPMVKVEQYF.

This chain joins TRBV5-1 and TRBJ2-5; TRBD2 is a possible D gene (6 bases). This CDR3 has 13 residues. CDR1 is SGHRS, CDR2 YFSETQ, per germline. V shed 4 bases and J shed 7 bases, with 14 bases lying between them. CDR3 protein: CASSPGGEGTQYF. CDR3 nucleotide sequence: TGCGCCAGCAGCCCCGGAGGGGAAGGGACCCAGTACTTC.

The chain uses TRBV10-2 and TRBJ2-5, with 7 bases fitting TRBD2. The germline CDR1 and CDR2 sequences are WSHSY and SAAADI. The CDR3 spans 14 residues. V lost 4 bases to trimming and J lost 5 bases; unmatched junction nucleotides: 7. In nucleotides, the CDR3 is TGCGCCAGCAGTGGGACTAGTTTGGGTGAGACCCAGTACTTC. This sequence encodes CASSGTSLGETQYF.

V usage is TRBV6-1 and J usage is TRBJ2-7; the match to TRBD2 covers 7 bases. Germline V gene sequence: CDR1 MNHNS, CDR2 SASEGT. The CDR3 is made up of 15 amino acids. After removal of 5 bases from V and 9 bases from J, the junction contained 16 bases not matched to a gene. Here the CDR3 reads CASSNRAREEGRQYF. CDR3 DNA: TGTGCCAGCAGTAATCGGGCACGGGAGGAAGGGAGGCAGTACTTC.

This clone occurred once. The genes are TRBV18 and TRBJ2-7, with 7 positions matching TRBD1. From germline, CDR1 is KGHSH and CDR2 LQKENI. This CDR3 has 14 residues. J gave up 2 bases and V 4 bases, and 5 bases lay outside the gene matches. CDR3 amino acids: CASSLAQGAYEQYF. CDR3 in DNA: TGTGCCAGCTCACTCGCCCAGGGGGCCTACGAGCAGTACTTC.

The J gene is TRBJ2-5, the V gene TRBV18; D uncertain. The CDR3 runs to 13 residues. CDR1 and CDR2 (germline): KGHSH, LQKENI. V was shortened by 6 bases and J by 0 bases, with 8 bases between the two germline ends. CDR3 loop: CASSHSYQETQYF. CDR3 DNA sequence: TGTGCCAGCTCTCATAGCTACCAAGAGACCCAGTACTTC.

The genes are TRBV4-2 and TRBJ2-3; 10 bases are shared with TRBD2. This CDR3 is 16 amino acids long. J was trimmed by 4 bases and V by 0 bases; bases with no gene match: 4. Per germline, CDR1 LGHNA and CDR2 YNFKEQ. Written as DNA, the CDR3 is TGTGCCAGCAGCCAAGACGCTAGCGGGAGATCAGATACGCAGTATTTT. It codes for CASSQDASGRSDTQYF.

The rearrangement joins TRBV18 to TRBJ1-1, with a weak D call TRBD1 (5 bases). Germline V gene data show CDR1 as KGHSH and CDR2 as LQKENI. V shed 3 bases and J shed 4 bases, with 18 bases lying between them. CDR3 length: 16 residues. The CDR3 bases are TGTGCCAGCTCACCGCTTCCCGGGGGGAAGGGCACTGAAGCTTTCTTT. Translating it yields CASSPLPGGKGTEAFF.

V and J are TRBV29-1 and TRBJ1-2; D may be TRBD1 (5 bases). Germline V CDR1 and CDR2: SQVTM, ANQGSEA. Deletions cut 4 bases from V and 8 bases from J, with 14 bases between. The CDR3 is made up of 12 amino acids. CDR3 amino acids: CSVGQTEGGYTF. Here the CDR3 DNA reads TGCAGCGTTGGACAGACCGAGGGGGGCTACACCTTC.

The rearrangement uses TRBV28 and TRBJ2-3; D could derive from TRBD1 or TRBD2 (5 bases each). The CDR3 length is 16 residues. Between the trimmed V and J ends, which lost 8 bases and 1 base, there was a span of 19 bases. CDR1 and CDR2 from the germline V gene are MDHEN and SYDVKM. CDR3 in amino acids: CASVPVGVLRTDTQYF. The CDR3 nucleotides are TGTGCCAGCGTCCCCGTGGGGGTCTTACGCACAGATACGCAGTATTTT.

Details on this clone: Other DNA sequences of this sample code for an identical CDR3. The V gene is TRBV7-2, the J gene TRBJ2-7; D gene unclear. V gave up 5 bases and J gave up 3 bases, with 5 bases separating them. Looked up from germline, CDR1 is SGHTA and CDR2 is FQGNSA. The length of the CDR3 is 11 residues. Written as DNA, the CDR3 is TGTGCCAGCAGCCCCCGCTACGAGCAGTACTTC. Its protein product is CASSPRYEQYF.

The chain uses TRBV28 and TRBJ1-3; the D is unclear. This CDR3 is 16 amino acids long. The germline CDR1 and CDR2 sequences are MDHEN and SYDVKM. The V end was cut by 3 bases, the J end by 2 bases, with 14 bases between. CDR3 sequence: CASSFGSVRPGNTIYF. The CDR3 DNA sequence: TGTGCCAGCAGTTTCGGCTCCGTCCGGCCTGGAAACACCATATATTTT. The variable domain in full, completed from reference TRBV28 and TRBJ1-3, reads DVKVTQSSRYLVKRTGEKVFLECVQDMDHENMFWYRQDPGLGLRLIYFSYDVKMKEKGDIPEGYSVSREKKERFSLILESASTNQTSMYLCASSFGSVRPGNTIYFGEGSWLTVV.

Only one count was recorded for this clone. The rearrangement uses TRBV5-4 and TRBJ2-7; D not resolved. Looked up from germline, CDR1 is SGHNT and CDR2 is YYREEE (reference sequence). The CDR3 contains 16 residues. The ends were cut back, 4 bases at V and 2 bases at J, with 19 bases in the middle. The DNA of the CDR3 is TGTGCCAGCAGCCGAGCAAGGATAGGCCAGACCTACGAGCAGTACTTC. It codes for CASSRARIGQTYEQYF.

This clone was counted between two and nine times. This rearrangement joins TRBV15 to TRBJ2-7; 8 nucleotides agree with TRBD2. The V and J ends lost 0 bases and 7 bases, in that order; junction bases with no gene match: 8. Germline V lookup: CDR1 LNHNV, CDR2 YYDKDF (reference sequence). The CDR3 has 15 residues. DNA of the CDR3: TGTGCCACCAGCAGAGATAAGGCGGGAGGTCGGGAGCAGTACTTC. It specifies CATSRDKAGGREQYF.

This clone has just one count. The chain couples TRBV7-2 to TRBJ2-7; 12 nucleotides align to TRBD2. Germline V lookup: CDR1 SGHTA, CDR2 FQGNSA. The J segment lost 6 bases and the V segment lost 3 bases, leaving 6 bases of the junction unmatched. This CDR3 has 15 residues. As DNA, the CDR3 is TGTGCCAGCAGCTTTAGACTAGCGGGAGACCCCGAGCAGTACTTC. Translation: CASSFRLAGDPEQYF.

The chain employs TRBV11-2 and TRBJ2-7; TRBD1 matches 8 bases. The V segment lost 1 base and the J segment 4 bases; nucleotides outside the gene matches: 9. Looked up from germline, CDR1 is SGHAT and CDR2 is FQNNGV. This CDR3 region has 16 residues. The DNA for the CDR3 is TGTGCCAGCAGCTTAGCGCTGCAGGGGGCGAAGTACGAGCAGTACTTC. Protein product: CASSLALQGAKYEQYF.

This chain links TRBV4-2 with TRBJ1-4, with D possibly matching TRBD1 (6 bases). The CDR3 length is 14 residues. The V gene's germline CDR1 is LGHNA and CDR2 YNFKEQ. Trimming pared 3 bases from V and 4 bases from J, leaving 9 bases between. CDR3 in amino acids: CASSQDSLNEKLFF. CDR3 sequence (DNA): TGTGCCAGCAGCCAGGACAGCCTTAATGAAAAACTGTTTTTT.

J is TRBJ1-2 and V is TRBV9; D remains unclear. CDR1 is SGDLS and CDR2 is YYNGEE in the germline V gene. This CDR3 comprises 13 residues. V lost 3 bases and J 4 bases, leaving 10 bases between the germline ends. The CDR3 nucleotides read TGTGCCAGCAGCGCGCAGGTAACCTATGGCTACACCTTC. Its protein is CASSAQVTYGYTF.

This chain's CDR3 is CASSSLRGQYYYEQYF. In DNA, the CDR3 is TGTGCCAGCAGCTCGCTCCGGGGACAGTATTATTACGAGCAGTACTTC. This chain joins TRBV13 and TRBJ2-7, with 7 bases identical to TRBD1. The CDR3 is 16 amino acids. Germline V gene sequence: CDR1 PRHDT, CDR2 FYEKMQ (reference sequence). Trimming cost V 4 bases and J 4 bases; bases outside gene matches: 13.

The CDR3 sequence: CASRPGQSYEQYF. CDR3 DNA: TGTGCCAGTAGGCCGGGACAATCCTACGAGCAGTACTTC. The chain links TRBV19 to TRBJ2-7, with a tentative D call TRBD1 (6 bases). The CDR3 sequence is 13 residues long. V lost 6 bases, J lost 1 base, and 10 bases lay in between. Germline V gene data show CDR1 as LNHDA and CDR2 as SQIVND (reference sequence). Full variable domain (outside the CDR3, taken from reference TRBV19 and TRBJ2-7): DGGITQSPKYLFRKEGQNVTLSCEQNLNHDAMYWYRQDPGQGLRLIYYSQIVNDFQKGDIAEGYSVSREKKESFPLTVTSAQKNPTAFYLCASRPGQSYEQYFGPGTRLTVT.

In nucleotides, the CDR3 is TGTGCCAGCAGCTCCTACAGGGGACGGACTGAAGCTTTCTTT. Translating gives CASSSYRGRTEAFF. The chain is built from TRBV5-8 and TRBJ1-1, with 7 bases lining up with TRBD1. J was trimmed by 5 bases and V by 3 bases; bases with no gene match: 7. Germline V lookup: CDR1 SGHTS, CDR2 YDEGEE. The CDR3 loop spans 14 amino acids.

To note about this clone: Other DNA sequences in this specimen translate into the identical CDR3. V and J are TRBV6-5 and TRBJ2-7; TRBD2 matches at 8 bases. V gave up 6 bases and J gave up 1 base; unmatched junction bases: 5. The CDR3 length is 14 residues. Germline V gene lookup returns CDR1 MNHEY and CDR2 SVGAGI. The CDR3 DNA is TGTGCCAGCAGCAACGGGGGGGGATCCTACGAGCAGTACTTC. This translates into CASSNGGGSYEQYF.